One and the same sample provided the 15 T cell receptor beta chains below, sequenced in a study of blood T cell repertoires in COVID-19. Some clones are missing from TCRdb's copy, which holds only in-frame ones; the method was immunoSEQ multiplex PCR. This sample yields about 300,000 clones, of which approximately 90% are seen a single time; about 4.2% belongs to the top ten. Sequenced input: peripheral blood. The origin of the receptors is a middle-aged man with acute or convalescent COVID-19.

The chain is built from TRBV12-3 or TRBV12-4 and TRBJ1-1; D not certain. V shed 6 bases and J shed 7 bases, with 12 bases lying between them. CDR3 length: 12 amino acids. The CDR3 DNA follows: TGTGCCAGCAGCCTCGGTCCGGGTGAAGCTTTCTTT. The encoded protein is CASSLGPGEAFF.

The CDR3 sequence is CASSFLQGRAAEAFF. CDR3 DNA: TGTGCCAGCAGCTTTTTACAGGGCAGGGCGGCTGAAGCTTTCTTT. This chain links TRBV5-6 with TRBJ1-1; tentatively, D is TRBD1 (6 bases). The V gene lost 2 bases and the J gene lost 6 bases, with 17 bases spanning the gap. Germline V lookup: CDR1 SGHDT, CDR2 YYEEEE. There are 15 residues in the CDR3.

The chain combines TRBV19 with TRBJ1-1; D is ambiguous. The CDR3 consists of 15 residues. Per germline, CDR1 LNHDA and CDR2 SQIVND (reference sequence). V lost 5 bases to trimming and J lost 2 bases, with 15 bases between them. The chain's CDR3 is CASSAGSNPNTEAFF. CDR3 DNA sequence: TGTGCCAGTAGTGCGGGATCTAACCCTAACACTGAAGCTTTCTTT.

This clone was recorded only once. The chain recombines TRBV6-6 with TRBJ1-5, with D possibly TRBD1 on 6 matching bases. This CDR3 is 15 amino acids long. The ends were cut back, 2 bases at V and 4 bases at J, with 12 bases in the middle. Germline V gives CDR1 MNHNY, CDR2 SVGAGI (reference sequence). This CDR3 is CASSYSQGTNQPQHF. CDR3 nucleotide sequence: TGTGCCAGCAGTTACAGCCAGGGGACGAATCAGCCCCAGCATTTT.

V usage is TRBV7-9 and J usage is TRBJ1-2; no definite D call. Per germline, CDR1 SEHNR and CDR2 FQNEAQ (reference sequence). V lost 5 bases, J lost 0 bases, and 13 bases lay in between. The length of the CDR3 is 15 residues. The CDR3 DNA reads TGTGCCAGCAGCCCACCTGTACTTACTAACTATGGCTACACCTTC. Protein sequence: CASSPPVLTNYGYTF.

J is TRBJ2-1 and V is TRBV6-5; D is possibly TRBD2 (6 bases). Per germline, CDR1 MNHEY and CDR2 SVGAGI. V was cut by 6 bases and J by 14 bases, with 17 bases left in between. This CDR3 is 12 amino acids long. The CDR3 nucleotides read TGTGCCAGCAGCCAGGATGGGGGGAGTAAGTTCTTC. It is translated as CASSQDGGSKFF.

The V gene is TRBV10-1, the J gene TRBJ2-1; 7 positions match TRBD1. CDR1 and CDR2 (germline): WNHNN, SYGVQD (reference sequence). CDR3 length equals 16 residues. Unmatched junction bases numbered 7, after V lost 0 bases and J lost 5 bases. The CDR3 loop is CASSESPGQPDNEQFF. In nucleotides, the CDR3 is TGCGCCAGCAGTGAGTCTCCGGGACAGCCCGACAATGAGCAGTTCTTC.

The table lists this clone with a few counts. The genes are TRBV30 and TRBJ2-7, with 7 bases identical to TRBD1. This CDR3 has 15 residues. Germline V gene sequence: CDR1 GTSNPN, CDR2 SVGIG (reference sequence). V shed 1 base and J 4 bases; nucleotides not matched to a gene: 10. CDR3 loop: CAWSGGVQGWYEQYF. The CDR3 DNA sequence: TGTGCCTGGAGTGGAGGTGTACAGGGGTGGTACGAGCAGTACTTC.

V usage is TRBV19 and J usage is TRBJ2-7, with TRBD1 matching over 7 bases. The ends lost 5 bases at V and 5 bases at J; junction bases unmatched: 6. CDR1 and CDR2 from the germline V gene are LNHDA and SQIVND (reference sequence). This CDR3 is 13 amino acids long. The CDR3 sequence is CASSLTGYDEQYF. CDR3 sequence (DNA): TGTGCCAGTAGTTTGACAGGGTACGACGAGCAGTACTTC.

J is TRBJ1-2 and V is TRBV9; no firm D call. The CDR3 is 14 residues long. V lost 0 bases and J 5 bases, leaving 11 bases between the germline ends. Germline V gene lookup returns CDR1 SGDLS and CDR2 YYNGEE. The CDR3 nucleotides read TGTGCCAGCAGCGTAGAAGCGGGGAATTATGGCTACACCTTC. It codes for CASSVEAGNYGYTF.

The genes are TRBV11-2 and TRBJ2-1, with 12 bases that match TRBD2. Trimming at V came to 5 bases and at J to 5 bases, leaving 4 bases not matched to a gene. Germline V CDR1 and CDR2: SGHAT, FQNNGV. CDR3 length equals 15 residues. As DNA, the CDR3 is TGTGCCAGCAGCACCACTAGCGGGGGGCACAATGAGCAGTTCTTC. Its protein product is CASSTTSGGHNEQFF.

The chain combines TRBV6-5 with TRBJ1-4; no firm D call. This CDR3 is 15 amino acids long. With 6 bases removed from V and 2 bases from J, the gap between germline ends came to 13 bases. CDR1 and CDR2 (germline): MNHEY, SVGAGI. CDR3 sequence (DNA): TGTGCCAGCAGGCAGAGGGCGCCGACTAATGAAAAACTGTTTTTT. Translating gives CASRQRAPTNEKLFF.

This chain joins TRBV9 and TRBJ2-7; 11 positions match TRBD1. Germline CDR1 and CDR2: SGDLS and YYNGEE. V lost 0 bases, J lost 5 bases, and 4 bases stayed unmatched. CDR3 length: 15 residues. CDR3 DNA: TGTGCCAGCAGCGTAGGGACAGGGGGCGAGGACGAGCAGTACTTC. The encoded protein is CASSVGTGGEDEQYF.

The V and J genes are TRBV12-3 or TRBV12-4 and TRBJ1-1; 7 bases map to TRBD1. V lost 7 bases and J lost 5; bases outside the gene matches: 7. This CDR3 contains 13 residues. The CDR3 reads CASKQTGKTEAFF. The CDR3 region has the DNA TGTGCCAGCAAACAGACAGGGAAGACTGAAGCTTTCTTT.

The V and J genes are TRBV7-8 and TRBJ2-3, with no clear D. The CDR3 is 14 amino acids. Germline V gives CDR1 SGHVS, CDR2 FQNEAQ. V gave up 2 bases and J gave up 4 bases, with 10 bases separating them. The CDR3 loop reads CASSLYQRSDTQYF. CDR3 coding DNA: TGTGCCAGCAGCTTATATCAGCGTTCAGATACGCAGTATTTT.